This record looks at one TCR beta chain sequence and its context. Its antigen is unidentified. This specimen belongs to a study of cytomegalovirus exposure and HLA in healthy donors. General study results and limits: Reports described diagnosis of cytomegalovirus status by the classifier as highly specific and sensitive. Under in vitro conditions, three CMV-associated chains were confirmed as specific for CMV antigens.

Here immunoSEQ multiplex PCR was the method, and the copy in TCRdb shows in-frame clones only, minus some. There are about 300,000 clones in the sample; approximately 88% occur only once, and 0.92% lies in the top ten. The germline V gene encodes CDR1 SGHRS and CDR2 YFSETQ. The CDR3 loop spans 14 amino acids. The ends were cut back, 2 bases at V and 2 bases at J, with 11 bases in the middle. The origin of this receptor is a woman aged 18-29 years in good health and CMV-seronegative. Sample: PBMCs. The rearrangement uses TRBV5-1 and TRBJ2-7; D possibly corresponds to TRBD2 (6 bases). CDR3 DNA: TGCGCCAGCAGCTTAGGGACTCAAGCCTACGAGCAGTACTTC. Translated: CASSLGTQAYEQYF.